What follows are 19 T cell receptor beta chains derived from one specimen sequenced in a study of tumor and adjacent non-tumor tissue in lung cancer. The library came from three nested PCR rounds adapted from ARM-PCR protocols. TCRdb recomputed calls from the multiplex PCR reads with MiXCR, one row per CDR3 protein. The sample shows approximately 100,000 distinct CDR3 sequences, 60% to 65% of them seen only once. The template was RNA from unsorted bulk tissue. Distant lung tissue was collected more than 3 cm away from the tumor edge. Sequenced sample: distant non-tumor lung tissue. Receptors originate from a man aged 55 to 70 with non-small cell lung cancer.

Remarks on this clonotype: Mismatch with germline at one junction end may stem from a read error. The chain uses TRBV11-2 and TRBJ2-3; 7 positions match TRBD2. CDR3 size: 16 residues. Germline CDR1 and CDR2: SGHAT and FQNNGV. The CDR3 loop is CARSLLLAELTDTQYF. Written as DNA, the CDR3 is TGTGCCAGGAGCTTATTGCTAGCGGAGCTAACAGATACGCAGTATTTT.

In the case of this clonotype: One junction end does not reproduce the germline sequence, and a read error may be involved. The genes are TRBV11-2 and TRBJ2-3; TRBD1 or TRBD2 may be the D gene (6 bases each). Germline CDR1 reads SGHAT; CDR2 reads FQNNGV. The CDR3 extends over 15 amino acids. CDR3 sequence reads: CASSLAGANADKQYF. In DNA form, the CDR3 reads TGTGCCAGCAGCTTAGCGGGGGCCAACGCAGATAAGCAGTATTTT.

Notes on this clonotype: An end of the junction differs from the germline gene, which may be a read error. The rearrangement uses TRBV6-2 or TRBV6-3 and TRBJ1-5; D perhaps matches TRBD1 (5 bases). The J call may not be correct, given that the DNA end is closer to TRBJ2-3. This CDR3 comprises 14 residues. Per germline, CDR1 MNHEY and CDR2 SVGEGT. The DNA of the CDR3 is TGCGCCAGCAGCTCCGACAGCCTTTATCGGCCCCAGTATTTT. It codes for CASSSDSLYRPQYF.

V is TRBV6-1 and J is TRBJ1-1; tentative D call: TRBD1 (6 bases). Germline V gene data show CDR1 as MNHNS and CDR2 as SASEGT. The CDR3 length is 15 residues. Deletions cut 6 bases from V and 1 base from J, with 15 bases between. CDR3 sequence: CASRSGQSGNTEAFF. CDR3 bases: TGTGCCAGCAGGTCGGGACAAAGTGGGAACACTGAAGCTTTCTTT.

Worth noting for this clonotype: The junction shows a germline mismatch at one end, possibly a read error. V and J are TRBV12-3 or TRBV12-4 and TRBJ2-1; 9 bases are shared with TRBD2. There are 15 residues in the CDR3. The CDR3 DNA reads as TGTACCAGCAGCGCTCTCCGGACTAGCGAGGGACCCCAGTTCTTC. It is translated as CTSSALRTSEGPQFF.

For this clonotype: A read error is possible here, since a much larger clone lies one base away. CDR3 DNA: TGTGCCAGCAGTTACACCCTAGCGGGAGACACCGAGGAGCTGTTTTTT. Translating gives CASSYTLAGDTEELFF. J is TRBJ2-2 and V is TRBV6-6, with 10 bases identical to TRBD2. This CDR3 is 16 amino acids long. Germline-derived CDR1 and CDR2 are MNHNY and SVGAGI (reference sequence).

Comments on this clonotype: A clone one base away is much larger, so this may be a read error. The J gene is TRBJ2-2, the V gene TRBV5-6; TRBD1 agrees at 8 bases. The CDR3 has 17 residues. Germline V CDR1 and CDR2: SGHDT, YYEEEE. The CDR3 spells CARSSYRGNFNTGELFF. DNA of the CDR3: TGTGCCAGGAGCTCATACAGGGGGAACTTCAACACCGGGGAGCTGTTTTTT.

This clonotype was detected ten times or more. The CDR3 DNA follows: TGTGCCAGCAGCTCAGGGGGAAGGGAGACCCAGTACTTC. It is translated as CASSSGGRETQYF. This chain connects TRBV5-6 to TRBJ2-5; 7 nucleotides line up with TRBD1. CDR1 and CDR2 from the germline V gene are SGHDT and YYEEEE. Trimming took 3 bases from V and 5 from J; bases not matched to a gene: 4. The length of the CDR3 is 13 residues.

This clonotype was detected ten times or more. The chain links TRBV29-1 to TRBJ1-2, with D perhaps TRBD1 (5 bases). The CDR3 has 11 residues. Germline V CDR1 and CDR2: SQVTM, ANQGSEA. V shed 3 bases and J shed 4 bases, with 6 bases lying between them. CDR3 in DNA: TGCAGCGTTGAGGGGGGCTATGGCTACACCTTC. Translated: CSVEGGYGYTF.

Turning to this clonotype: One base away lies a much larger clone, so this may be a sequencing read error. In DNA form, the CDR3 reads TGTGCCAGCAACCCCCTGGAGAGCTACGAGCAGTACTTC. Translating gives CASNPLESYEQYF. V and J are TRBV12-3 or TRBV12-4 and TRBJ2-7; D unclear. Deletions cut 7 bases from V and 3 bases from J, with 13 bases between. The CDR3 length is 13 residues.

This clonotype was recorded many times. The chain carries TRBV6-2 or TRBV6-3 and TRBJ2-7, with 13 bases matching TRBD2. The trim removed 6 bases at V and 4 bases at J, leaving 9 bases unmatched. This CDR3 is 16 amino acids long. Per germline, CDR1 MNHEY and CDR2 SVGEGT. CDR3 sequence (DNA): TGTGCCAGCAGACGCCCGGGACTAGCGGGAATTTACGAGCAGTACTTC. This gives the protein CASRRPGLAGIYEQYF.

This chain joins TRBV28 and TRBJ2-1; possible D gene TRBD2, 5 bases. The germline V gene has CDR1 MDHEN and CDR2 SYDVKM. V shed 6 bases and J shed 5 bases, with 20 bases lying between them. CDR3 size: 16 residues. CDR3 residues: CASSALAVPLNNEQFF. CDR3 in DNA: TGTGCCAGCAGCGCCCTAGCAGTCCCCCTTAACAATGAGCAGTTCTTC.

With respect to this clonotype: At one boundary the junction diverges from the germline segment, which might be a read error. The rearrangement uses TRBV4-2 and TRBJ1-5; D gene ambiguous. CDR1 and CDR2 (germline): LGHNA, YNFKEQ. The CDR3 is made up of 14 amino acids. The CDR3 DNA reads TGTGCCAACAGCCTAGAGGCCGGAGGCCGGCCCCAGCATTTT. Translation gives CANSLEAGGRPQHF.

Concerning this clonotype itself: Possible read error: a much larger clone is one base away. The V call is TRBV20-1, the J call TRBJ2-5, with 7 bases matching TRBD2. The CDR3 is 12 amino acids. CDR1 DFQATT and CDR2 SNEGSKA come from the germline V gene (reference sequence). In DNA form, the CDR3 reads TGCAGCGCTACTAGCGATCAAGAGATCCAGTACTTC. Translating it yields CSATSDQEIQYF.

Details on this clonotype: A junction end diverges from the germline sequence, so it may reflect a read error. V and J are TRBV10-2 and TRBJ1-6; no reliable D call. The germline gives CDR1 WSHSY, CDR2 SAAADI. The CDR3 contains 14 residues. The CDR3 DNA sequence: TGCGCCAGCAGTGACTCTGAGTATAAGTCACCCCTCCACTTT. Translating it yields CASSDSEYKSPLHF.

Concerning this clonotype: A read error is possible here, since a much larger clone lies one base away. The genes are TRBV6-2 or TRBV6-3 and TRBJ1-2; 8 bases are shared with TRBD1. Germline trimming cut 7 bases from V and 3 bases from J; bases unmatched to any gene: 13. CDR3 length equals 16 residues. The germline CDR1 and CDR2 sequences are MNHEY and SVGEGT. DNA for the CDR3: TGTGCCAGCACAGTCGGGACAGGCCCTATGGACTATGGCTACACCTTC. Translated, it gives CASTVGTGPMDYGYTF.

This clonotype showed up many times. The V call is TRBV5-6, the J call TRBJ2-6, with D hard to call. The CDR3 contains 14 residues. The V end lost 0 bases, the J end lost 1 base, and 2 bases lay between the germline ends. Germline values: CDR1 SGHDT, CDR2 YYEEEE. This chain's CDR3 is CASSLGSGANVLTF. CDR3 DNA: TGTGCCAGCAGCTTGGGGTCTGGGGCCAACGTCCTGACTTTC.

In regard to this clonotype: It may be a read error: a sequence one base away is much more abundant. The genes are TRBV2 and TRBJ2-7; D might be TRBD2 (6 bases). With 9 bases removed from V and 6 bases from J, the gap between germline ends came to 15 bases. CDR1 and CDR2 (germline): SNHLY, FYNNEI. This CDR3 region has 12 residues. In nucleotides, the CDR3 is TGTGCCAGTCGGAGGGAGACCCGCGAGCAGTACTTC. Protein product: CASRRETREQYF.

This clonotype was seen repeatedly, ten times or more. CDR3: CASSSRGGETEAFF. Here the CDR3 DNA reads TGTGCCAGCAGTTCGCGGGGAGGGGAAACTGAAGCTTTCTTT. The gene calls are TRBV12-3 or TRBV12-4 and TRBJ1-1; a possible D gene is TRBD1 (5 bases). V was cut by 4 bases and J by 5 bases, with 14 bases left in between. This CDR3 contains 14 residues.